A single sample gave rise to the 29 T cell receptor beta chains below, sequenced in a study of beta chain features in type 1 diabetes. Expressed TCRB transcripts were sequenced because the isolated RNA had all been reverse transcribed beforehand. Sequenced by immunoSEQ multiplex PCR; TCRdb stores in-frame clones only, minus some. The top ten hold around 0.02% of the sample, which has 350,000 to 400,000 clones, roughly 16% seen once. The sample was naive CD4+ T cells from blood. The source of these receptors is a woman aged 18-29 years in good health.

This sequence joins TRBV6-6 and TRBJ2-5; 8 positions match TRBD2. Germline V lookup: CDR1 MNHNY, CDR2 SVGAGI (reference sequence). The CDR3 sequence is 15 residues long. V shed 5 bases, J shed 2 bases, and the junction held 7 bases outside the gene matches. CDR3 in amino acids: CASSHGTRGQETQYF. CDR3 nucleotides: TGTGCCAGCAGTCACGGGACTAGGGGACAAGAGACCCAGTACTTC.

This chain joins TRBV19 and TRBJ1-1; 9 bases map to TRBD1. The V and J ends lost 5 bases and 4 bases, in that order; junction bases with no gene match: 8. CDR1 is LNHDA, CDR2 SQIVND, per germline (reference sequence). The CDR3 runs 15 residues. The CDR3 nucleotides read TGTGCCAGTAGTCTAGGACAGGGGATCGTCACTGAAGCTTTCTTT. Protein: CASSLGQGIVTEAFF.

This chain uses TRBV29-1 with TRBJ2-2; tentative D call: TRBD2 (5 bases). The CDR3 covers 14 residues. Germline V gene data show CDR1 as SQVTM and CDR2 as ANQGSEA. The ends were cut back, 4 bases at V and 5 bases at J, with 14 bases in the middle. This CDR3 reads CSVGWGVGTGELFF. The CDR3 nucleotides are TGCAGCGTTGGATGGGGAGTTGGAACCGGGGAGCTGTTTTTT.

The chain couples TRBV9 to TRBJ2-1; D not resolved. Deletions cut 5 bases from V and 0 bases from J, with 9 bases between. CDR3 length: 14 amino acids. The V gene's germline CDR1 is SGDLS and CDR2 YYNGEE. CDR3 sequence reads: CASRDLSSYNEQFF. The CDR3 nucleotides read TGTGCCAGCAGAGATCTTAGCTCCTACAATGAGCAGTTCTTC.

This chain connects TRBV28 to TRBJ2-6; 10 bases line up with TRBD1. CDR1 is MDHEN and CDR2 is SYDVKM in the germline V gene. The V segment lost 7 bases and the J segment 4 bases; nucleotides outside the gene matches: 4. The CDR3 loop spans 15 amino acids. CDR3 in amino acids: CASTRQGAGANVLTF. The CDR3 bases are TGTGCCAGCACTAGACAGGGGGCCGGGGCCAACGTCCTGACTTTC.

The chain uses TRBV12-5 and TRBJ2-2, with 8 bases aligning to TRBD1. Germline V lookup: CDR1 LGHNT, CDR2 FRNRAP. This CDR3 has 15 amino acids. Trimming removed 6 bases from V and 1 base from J; junction bases left unmatched: 4. The CDR3 nucleotides are TGTGCTAGTGGGGCCGGGACAGGGAACACCGGGGAGCTGTTTTTT. This translates into CASGAGTGNTGELFF.

CDR3 sequence reads: CASSVVDRVLAKNIQYF. DNA for the CDR3: TGTGCCAGCAGCGTAGTTGACAGGGTACTAGCCAAAAACATTCAGTACTTC. The chain recombines TRBV9 with TRBJ2-4; 7 nucleotides line up with TRBD1. The CDR3 loop spans 17 amino acids. The V gene end was trimmed by 0 bases and the J gene end by 0 bases; junction bases not matched to a gene: 6. Per germline, CDR1 SGDLS and CDR2 YYNGEE. Complete variable domain (other parts from reference TRBV9 and TRBJ2-4): DSGVTQTPKHLITATGQRVTLRCSPRSGDLSVYWYQQSLDQGLQFLIQYYNGEERAKGNILERFSAQQFPDLHSELNLSSLELGDSALYFCASSVVDRVLAKNIQYFGAGTRLSVL.

The chain uses TRBV4-1 and TRBJ2-3; 7 positions agree with TRBD2. Germline CDR1 MGHRA, CDR2 YSYEKL. The CDR3 consists of 16 residues. With V trimmed by 1 base and J by 4 bases, 8 bases remained unmatched. The CDR3 nucleotides read TGCGCCAGCAGCCAAGTAGGTTTGCTAGCGGCAGATACGCAGTATTTT. Its protein is CASSQVGLLAADTQYF.

In this sample, this clone turned up a few times. This chain links TRBV9 with TRBJ1-2, with 11 bases aligning to TRBD1. Germline values: CDR1 SGDLS, CDR2 YYNGEE. The CDR3 totals 17 residues. Trimming at V came to 3 bases and at J to 3 bases, leaving 10 bases not matched to a gene. The CDR3 region is CASSAMLRDRGDYGYTF. The CDR3 DNA reads as TGTGCCAGCAGCGCGATGCTCCGGGACAGGGGGGACTATGGCTACACCTTC.

This clone was found a few times. The gene calls are TRBV30 and TRBJ1-5; D is undetermined. Germline V CDR1 and CDR2: GTSNPN, SVGIG (reference sequence). V shed 0 bases and J shed 7 bases, with 10 bases lying between them. The CDR3 has 13 residues. CDR3 coding DNA: TGTGCCTGGAGTGTACGTACGGGACAGCCCCAGCATTTT. Its translation: CAWSVRTGQPQHF.

Only a few counts were recorded for this clone. The V and J genes are TRBV14 and TRBJ2-6; D is perhaps TRBD1 (6 bases). Trimming shortened V by 4 bases and J by 4 bases, and 8 bases separated the two germline ends. CDR1 is SGHDN, CDR2 FVKESK, per germline. The CDR3 sequence is 14 residues long. CDR3 sequence: CASSLGQGANVLTF. In DNA, the CDR3 is TGTGCCAGCAGCCTCGGACAGGGGGCCAACGTCCTGACTTTC.

The chain is built from TRBV7-8 and TRBJ2-7; tentatively, D is TRBD1 (6 bases). The V gene lost 2 bases and the J gene lost 3 bases, with 11 bases spanning the gap. This CDR3 has 14 residues. Per the germline V gene, CDR1 is SGHVS and CDR2 is FQNEAQ. The CDR3 reads CASSLMAGDYEQYF. CDR3 DNA: TGTGCCAGCAGCTTAATGGCAGGGGACTACGAGCAGTACTTC. The full variable domain, its missing parts supplied by reference TRBV7-8 and TRBJ2-7, is GAGVSQSPRYKVAKRGQDVALRCDPISGHVSLFWYQQALGQGPEFLTYFQNEAQLDKSGLPSDRFFAERPEGSVSTLKIQRTQQEDSAVYLCASSLMAGDYEQYFGPGTRLTVT.

This clone was counted only a few times. CDR3 amino acids: CASSPPGLANEQFF. The CDR3 bases are TGTGCCAGCTCACCACCGGGACTAGCTAATGAGCAGTTCTTC. The rearrangement links TRBV18 to TRBJ2-1; 9 bases are a match to TRBD2. The CDR3 has 14 residues. Per germline, CDR1 KGHSH and CDR2 LQKENI. V was pared by 0 bases and J by 7 bases, with 1 base of the junction left unmatched.

For the CDR3, the DNA is TGTGCCAGCAGACGAACACTAGCGGGAGCTGATACGCAGTATTTT. Protein: CASRRTLAGADTQYF. The genes are TRBV9 and TRBJ2-3; 11 bases line up with TRBD2. Germline-derived CDR1 and CDR2 are SGDLS and YYNGEE. The CDR3 has 15 residues. V shed 5 bases, J shed 6 bases, and the junction held 8 bases outside the gene matches.

This clone came up a few times. The chain uses TRBV6-6 and TRBJ2-5; no clear D gene. V was shortened by 8 bases and J by 4 bases, with 8 bases between the two germline ends. The length of the CDR3 is 11 residues. CDR1 is MNHNY, CDR2 SVGAGI, per germline (reference sequence). CDR3 residues: CASAPGETQYF. The CDR3 region has the DNA TGTGCCAGCGCGCCAGGAGAGACCCAGTACTTC.

This rearrangement joins TRBV5-4 to TRBJ2-3, with no clear D. Germline V gene data show CDR1 as SGHNT and CDR2 as YYREEE (reference sequence). The length of the CDR3 is 15 residues. V dropped 0 bases and J dropped 0 bases, with 8 bases sitting between them. The CDR3 DNA sequence: TGTGCCAGCAGCTTGGGGCCGGGTAGCACAGATACGCAGTATTTT. This sequence encodes CASSLGPGSTDTQYF.

A few counts support this clone. The chain couples TRBV7-2 to TRBJ2-6, with D hard to call. In germline, CDR1 is SGHTA, CDR2 FQGNSA. CDR3 length equals 14 residues. The germline V and J ends were trimmed by 3 bases and 0 bases, with 3 bases remaining between them. The CDR3 DNA sequence: TGTGCCAGCAGCTTGAGCTCTGGGGCCAACGTCCTGACTTTC. Its translation: CASSLSSGANVLTF.

The chain recombines TRBV12-5 with TRBJ2-1, with 10 bases lining up with TRBD2. The germline V gene has CDR1 LGHNT and CDR2 FRNRAP. The ends lost 1 base at V and 2 bases at J; junction bases unmatched: 5. The CDR3 runs to 17 residues. The CDR3 DNA follows: TGTGCTAGTGGTTTGGCTCGGACTAGCGGAACCTACAATGAGCAGTTCTTC. Amino acids: CASGLARTSGTYNEQFF.

The rearrangement links TRBV27 to TRBJ1-5; D gene ambiguous. The CDR3 extends over 14 amino acids. Germline V gene data show CDR1 as MNHEY and CDR2 as SMNVEV (reference sequence). Trimming shortened V by 6 bases and J by 1 base, and 10 bases separated the two germline ends. The CDR3 loop is CASSRSLSNQPQHF. As DNA, the CDR3 is TGTGCCAGCAGCCGGTCTTTGAGCAATCAGCCCCAGCATTTT.

J is TRBJ2-2 and V is TRBV30; D not certain. The CDR3 has 14 amino acids. The germline V gene encodes CDR1 GTSNPN and CDR2 SVGIG (reference sequence). The V gene lost 4 bases and the J gene lost 2 bases, with 11 bases spanning the gap. This CDR3 reads CAWTRGINTGELFF. In nucleotides, the CDR3 is TGTGCCTGGACCCGCGGAATAAACACCGGGGAGCTGTTTTTT.

The chain uses TRBV30 and TRBJ2-3; 9 positions agree with TRBD2. The V and J ends lost 3 bases and 0 bases, in that order; junction bases with no gene match: 4. The CDR3 is 15 amino acids. Germline CDR1 GTSNPN, CDR2 SVGIG (reference sequence). CDR3 nucleotide sequence: TGTGCCTGGAGGACTAGCGGTGTTAGCACAGATACGCAGTATTTT. Protein product: CAWRTSGVSTDTQYF.

The chain carries TRBV6-1 and TRBJ1-5; TRBD1 aligns across 7 bases. The CDR3 has 19 amino acids. Germline V gives CDR1 MNHNS, CDR2 SASEGT. V shed 4 bases and J 3 bases; nucleotides not matched to a gene: 18. The CDR3 region is CASSAVLGTGQRYNQPQHF. In nucleotides, the CDR3 is TGTGCCAGCAGTGCAGTCCTCGGAACGGGACAGAGATACAATCAGCCCCAGCATTTT.

In its sample, this clone was seen a few times. The chain carries TRBV28 and TRBJ1-2; D is undetermined. Deletions cut 2 bases from V and 10 bases from J, with 14 bases between. This CDR3 has 13 amino acids. From germline, CDR1 is MDHEN and CDR2 SYDVKM. The CDR3 here is CASSLSQPGDYTF. As DNA, the CDR3 is TGTGCCAGCAGTTTAAGCCAGCCCGGGGACTACACCTTC.

This chain uses TRBV5-1 with TRBJ2-2; 7 nucleotides match TRBD1. There are 15 residues in the CDR3. In germline, CDR1 is SGHRS, CDR2 YFSETQ. After removal of 4 bases from V and 2 bases from J, the junction contained 5 bases not matched to a gene. The CDR3 region has the DNA TGCGCCAGCAGCCCAATAGGGGGCAACACCGGGGAGCTGTTTTTT. It yields the protein CASSPIGGNTGELFF.

The CDR3 coding sequence is TGCGCCAGCACCTCGGGACTAGCTAGGAGCACAGATACGCAGTATTTT. Protein: CASTSGLARSTDTQYF. The V call is TRBV5-1, the J call TRBJ2-3, with TRBD2 matching 9 bases. This CDR3 is 16 amino acids long. Germline CDR1 and CDR2: SGHRS and YFSETQ. Trimming removed 6 bases from V and 0 bases from J; junction bases left unmatched: 8.

The chain joins TRBV30 to TRBJ1-2, with D perhaps TRBD1 (5 bases). V was pared by 4 bases and J by 4 bases, with 13 bases between. Germline CDR1 GTSNPN, CDR2 SVGIG (reference sequence). The length of the CDR3 is 13 residues. CDR3 in DNA: TGTGCCTGGAACCACCGACAGACCTATGGCTACACCTTC. As protein: CAWNHRQTYGYTF.

The chain uses TRBV29-1 and TRBJ1-2, with TRBD1 matching 7 bases. From germline, CDR1 is SQVTM and CDR2 ANQGSEA. The ends lost 3 bases at V and 4 bases at J; junction bases unmatched: 11. The CDR3 contains 15 residues. Here the CDR3 DNA reads TGCAGCGTTGATTTCCGGGACAGCCTACGCTATGGCTACACCTTC. Translated: CSVDFRDSLRYGYTF.

This clone was seen a handful of times. The CDR3 region is CASSLRGRDYGYTF. The CDR3 DNA reads TGTGCCAGCAGTTTAAGAGGCCGGGACTATGGCTACACCTTC. This rearrangement joins TRBV27 to TRBJ1-2; D gene unclear. Trimming shortened V by 2 bases and J by 3 bases, and 10 bases separated the two germline ends. The germline CDR1 and CDR2 sequences are MNHEY and SMNVEV (reference sequence). The CDR3 is 14 residues long.

This clone was seen a few times. The rearrangement links TRBV23-1 to TRBJ2-5; a weak D match, TRBD2 (6 bases). TRBV23-1 counts as an open reading frame of uncertain function. The length of the CDR3 is 18 residues. V was trimmed by 0 bases and J by 5 bases, leaving 22 bases between them. The CDR3 DNA reads as TGCGCCAGCAGTCAATCCTCTAAATTGGGGGTTGGGAGGGAGACCCAGTACTTC. This gives the protein CASSQSSKLGVGRETQYF.